The 26 T cell receptor beta chains below all came from one sample that was sequenced in a study of T cell changes during pregnancy in multiple sclerosis. Generated by immunoSEQ multiplex PCR, the TCRdb table keeps only in-frame clones and is missing some. The table lists about 70,000 clones, about 94% of them singletons, with approximately 0.58% in the top ten. This specimen consisted of peripheral blood, obtained in the third trimester of pregnancy. These receptors originate from a female donor with multiple sclerosis, enrolled in a pregnancy study.

The CDR3 is CASRPSNSPLHF. The CDR3 region has the DNA TGTGCCAGCAGACCTAGTAATTCACCCCTCCACTTT. This chain joins TRBV2 and TRBJ1-6, with D uncertain. The ends were cut back, 6 bases at V and 6 bases at J, with 6 bases in the middle. CDR1 is SNHLY, CDR2 FYNNEI, per germline. The CDR3 runs 12 residues.

The V and J genes are TRBV27 and TRBJ2-6; TRBD1 is a possible D gene (5 bases). The germline gives CDR1 MNHEY, CDR2 SMNVEV (reference sequence). V lost 3 bases and J lost 0, with 15 bases in between. This CDR3 contains 18 residues. The CDR3 DNA is TGTGCCAGCAGTTTCCGTGACAGAGCCCTCTCTGGGGCCAACGTCCTGACTTTC. Residues: CASSFRDRALSGANVLTF.

V gene TRBV5-6 combines with J gene TRBJ1-1; 9 bases fit TRBD1. The germline V gene encodes CDR1 SGHDT and CDR2 YYEEEE. The CDR3 length is 12 residues. With 3 bases clipped from V and 9 bases from J, the junction kept 3 bases outside the gene matches. CDR3 residues: CASSYNRGQAFF. DNA for the CDR3: TGTGCCAGCAGCTACAACAGGGGGCAAGCTTTCTTT.

This rearrangement joins TRBV5-1 to TRBJ2-2, with D possibly matching TRBD1 (5 bases). The germline V gene encodes CDR1 SGHRS and CDR2 YFSETQ. Between the trimmed V and J ends, which lost 1 base and 3 bases, there was a span of 10 bases. The CDR3 runs to 15 residues. CDR3 residues: CASSLIGRDTGELFF. DNA of the CDR3: TGCGCCAGCAGCTTGATCGGCAGGGACACCGGGGAGCTGTTTTTT.

In this sample, this clone turned up once. The V call is TRBV4-3, the J call TRBJ2-3, with D perhaps TRBD1 (5 bases). V shed 0 bases and J shed 5 bases, with 12 bases lying between them. The CDR3 runs to 15 residues. The germline CDR1 and CDR2 sequences are LGHNA and YSLEER. The CDR3 loop is CASSQDQAQGDTQYF. The CDR3 region has the DNA TGCGCCAGCAGCCAAGATCAGGCGCAGGGAGATACGCAGTATTTT.

This rearrangement joins TRBV19 to TRBJ2-5, with D perhaps matching TRBD1 (6 bases). CDR3 length: 13 residues. CDR1 and CDR2 from the germline V gene are LNHDA and SQIVND (reference sequence). Trimming left V 5 bases short and J 4 bases short, with 11 bases between. The CDR3 region is CASSEGVGETQYF. The DNA of the CDR3 is TGTGCCAGTAGTGAGGGGGTCGGAGAGACCCAGTACTTC.

The chain carries TRBV5-4 and TRBJ2-3, with 9 nucleotides matching TRBD2. Germline values: CDR1 SGHNT, CDR2 YYREEE (reference sequence). CDR3 length: 17 amino acids. V gave up 4 bases and J gave up 5 bases; unmatched junction bases: 14. The CDR3 here is CASSPGGLAGLGDTQYF. The CDR3 DNA follows: TGTGCCAGCAGCCCCGGGGGGCTAGCGGGGCTGGGAGATACGCAGTATTTT.

The V gene is TRBV15, the J gene TRBJ2-5, with 9 positions matching TRBD2. CDR1 is LNHNV and CDR2 is YYDKDF in the germline V gene (reference sequence). This CDR3 region has 14 residues. The V and J ends lost 6 bases and 5 bases, in that order; junction bases with no gene match: 7. The CDR3 DNA sequence: TGTGCCACCAGACGTAGCGGGGGCGGGGAGACCCAGTACTTC. It is translated as CATRRSGGGETQYF.

The chain is built from TRBV19 and TRBJ2-6, with TRBD2 identical over 7 bases. Per germline, CDR1 LNHDA and CDR2 SQIVND (reference sequence). V shed 4 bases and J 0 bases; nucleotides not matched to a gene: 6. This CDR3 region has 17 residues. The CDR3 loop reads CASSSWGGSSGANVLTF. The CDR3 bases are TGTGCCAGTAGTAGCTGGGGAGGGAGCTCTGGGGCCAACGTCCTGACTTTC. Variable domain in full (rest from reference TRBV19 and TRBJ2-6): DGGITQSPKYLFRKEGQNVTLSCEQNLNHDAMYWYRQDPGQGLRLIYYSQIVNDFQKGDIAEGYSVSREKKESFPLTVTSAQKNPTAFYLCASSSWGGSSGANVLTFGAGSRLTVL.

The chain carries TRBV27 and TRBJ1-3, with D unclear. V was clipped by 2 bases and J by 8 bases, with 10 bases between them. CDR3 length: 13 residues. Looked up from germline, CDR1 is MNHEY and CDR2 is SMNVEV (reference sequence). The DNA for the CDR3 is TGTGCCAGCAGTTTAAGTCTCGGGGACACCATATATTTT. Amino acid sequence: CASSLSLGDTIYF.

The chain joins TRBV10-3 to TRBJ2-3; no reliable D call. This CDR3 spans 12 amino acids. V lost 8 bases and J lost 6, with 12 bases in between. Germline V gives CDR1 ENHRY, CDR2 SYGVKD. The chain's CDR3 is CAIGVSLDTQYF. In DNA form, the CDR3 reads TGTGCCATCGGAGTCTCCCTGGATACGCAGTATTTT.

The chain combines TRBV5-4 with TRBJ2-4; tentative D call: TRBD1 (5 bases). The V gene's germline CDR1 is SGHNT and CDR2 YYREEE (reference sequence). Trimming pared 2 bases from V and 0 bases from J, leaving 12 bases between. There are 16 residues in the CDR3. The CDR3 protein is CASSLGAKVAKNIQYF. The CDR3 nucleotides read TGTGCCAGCAGCTTAGGGGCTAAAGTAGCCAAAAACATTCAGTACTTC.

The CDR3 sequence is CASSLQGNGYTF. The CDR3 region has the DNA TGCGCCAGCAGCCTACAGGGAAATGGCTACACCTTC. This chain links TRBV5-1 with TRBJ1-2; TRBD1 might be the D (6 bases). Trimming removed 4 bases from V and 6 bases from J, with 10 bases in between. The CDR3 covers 12 residues. Germline-derived CDR1 and CDR2 are SGHRS and YFSETQ.

CDR3 sequence reads: CASSHLQGATGELFF. In DNA, the CDR3 is TGCGCCAGCAGCCACCTACAGGGAGCTACCGGGGAGCTGTTTTTT. This chain uses TRBV4-3 with TRBJ2-2; maybe TRBD1 (6 bases). From germline, CDR1 is LGHNA and CDR2 YSLEER. Trimming removed 3 bases at V and 5 bases at J, with 13 bases between. The CDR3 length is 15 residues.

This chain uses TRBV6-1 with TRBJ2-7; 7 bases are a match to TRBD1. This CDR3 contains 13 residues. V gave up 8 bases and J gave up 3 bases; unmatched junction bases: 7. Germline CDR1 and CDR2: MNHNS and SASEGT. The CDR3 nucleotides read TGTGCCAGCGACAGGGACCTAGGCTACGAGCAGTACTTC. This gives the protein CASDRDLGYEQYF.

The chain recombines TRBV5-4 with TRBJ1-2; 11 bases are shared with TRBD1. Germline V CDR1 and CDR2: SGHNT, YYREEE (reference sequence). The trim removed 3 bases at V and 4 bases at J, leaving 11 bases unmatched. CDR3 length: 17 amino acids. The CDR3 sequence is CASSSGGTGGAFYGYTF. The CDR3 DNA is TGTGCCAGCAGCTCCGGAGGGACAGGGGGAGCTTTCTATGGCTACACCTTC.

This sequence joins TRBV14 and TRBJ2-3; 9 bases match TRBD1. V was pared by 1 base and J by 1 base, with 0 bases of the junction left unmatched. The CDR3 is 15 residues long. The V gene's germline CDR1 is SGHDN and CDR2 FVKESK. CDR3 sequence: CASSQGTGGTDTQYF. The CDR3 DNA reads as TGTGCCAGCAGCCAAGGGACAGGGGGCACAGATACGCAGTATTTT.

V is TRBV30 and J is TRBJ2-3; 13 nucleotides line up with TRBD2. Germline V gene sequence: CDR1 GTSNPN, CDR2 SVGIG (reference sequence). The CDR3 has 16 residues. V lost 3 bases and J lost 7; bases outside the gene matches: 10. CDR3 coding DNA: TGTGCCTGGAGCATATCACTAGCGGGGGGGCCTAATACGCAGTATTTT. Encoded protein: CAWSISLAGGPNTQYF.

This sequence joins TRBV5-6 and TRBJ1-5, with D tentatively TRBD1 (5 bases). Trimming pared 1 base from V and 5 bases from J, leaving 10 bases between. Germline assignment: CDR1 SGHDT and CDR2 YYEEEE. This CDR3 is 14 amino acids long. The CDR3 loop reads CASSLTGDYQPQHF. In nucleotides, the CDR3 is TGTGCCAGCAGCTTGACTGGGGACTATCAGCCCCAGCATTTT.

The chain carries TRBV7-9 and TRBJ2-7, with D unclear. V was cut by 2 bases and J by 1 base, with 9 bases left in between. CDR1 is SEHNR, CDR2 FQNEAQ, per germline (reference sequence). The CDR3 totals 14 residues. The CDR3 is CASSLFEASYEQYF. As DNA, the CDR3 is TGTGCCAGCAGCTTATTTGAGGCGTCCTACGAGCAGTACTTC.

The chain uses TRBV6-5 and TRBJ2-5, with 9 bases aligning to TRBD1. The CDR3 is 16 residues long. After removal of 4 bases from V and 4 bases from J, the junction contained 10 bases not matched to a gene. From germline, CDR1 is MNHEY and CDR2 SVGAGI. The CDR3 sequence is CASSLGQGRAGETQYF. In DNA, the CDR3 is TGTGCCAGCAGTTTAGGACAGGGGCGCGCCGGAGAGACCCAGTACTTC.

The chain combines TRBV28 with TRBJ1-5; tentative D call: TRBD1 (6 bases). Per germline, CDR1 MDHEN and CDR2 SYDVKM. The CDR3 loop spans 15 amino acids. V gave up 3 bases and J gave up 1 base, with 10 bases separating them. The CDR3 loop is CASSFSGASNQPQHF. CDR3 DNA: TGTGCCAGCAGTTTCTCAGGGGCCAGCAATCAGCCCCAGCATTTT.

The chain links TRBV5-1 to TRBJ2-1, with TRBD1 matching 10 bases. CDR3 length: 16 amino acids. With 0 bases clipped from V and 8 bases from J, the junction kept 8 bases outside the gene matches. Germline lookup yields CDR1 SGHRS and CDR2 YFSETQ. The CDR3 protein is CASSLAETGGRDEQFF. CDR3 bases: TGCGCCAGCAGCTTGGCCGAGACAGGGGGCCGGGATGAGCAGTTCTTC.

The V call is TRBV30, the J call TRBJ1-4; no reliable D call. V was clipped by 4 bases and J by 7 bases, with 10 bases between them. The germline V gene encodes CDR1 GTSNPN and CDR2 SVGIG (reference sequence). The CDR3 loop spans 12 amino acids. CDR3 in DNA: TGTGCCTGGACCCCTAAGATTGAAAAACTGTTTTTT. Encoded protein: CAWTPKIEKLFF.

The rearrangement links TRBV10-2 to TRBJ1-1; possible D gene TRBD1, 6 bases. The V gene's germline CDR1 is WSHSY and CDR2 SAAADI. The V gene lost 0 bases and the J gene lost 4 bases, with 9 bases spanning the gap. This CDR3 comprises 14 residues. DNA of the CDR3: TGCGCCAGCAGTGAGTCTGGGGGCGTCACTGAAGCTTTCTTT. Its protein is CASSESGGVTEAFF.

The rearrangement joins TRBV27 to TRBJ2-5, with D perhaps matching TRBD1 (6 bases). V shed 3 bases and J shed 3 bases, with 11 bases lying between them. CDR1 is MNHEY, CDR2 SMNVEV, per germline (reference sequence). The CDR3 is made up of 14 amino acids. CDR3 bases: TGTGCCAGCAGTTTCCTTGACAGGAAAGAGACCCAGTACTTC. Its protein is CASSFLDRKETQYF.